This T cell receptor (beta chain) was found in a study of cytomegalovirus exposure and HLA in healthy donors. The primer mix had 60 Vbeta and 13 Jbeta primers. The protocol was immunoSEQ multiplex PCR, while the TCRdb copy is restricted to in-frame clones and leaves out a portion. The sample contains about 140,000 clones, approximately 80% of which appear only once. Study-wide results and caveats: A later analysis reported that several of the most significant clusters appeared to be linked to common viral pathogens, among them Epstein-Barr virus. Later on, an analysis tied around 17,000 TCR beta sequences to HLA alleles at 0.05 false discovery rate. High sensitivity and specificity were reportedly achieved when the classifier diagnosed cytomegalovirus status.

With regard to this clone: Its antigen is not identified. Since no conserved phenylalanine or tryptophan closes the CDR3, a read error is the likely cause. The DNA is left out, because the CDR3 cannot be placed on it with certainty; the CDR3 is given as TCRdb lists it.

The TCR comes from a man aged 25 to 40 in good health and CMV-seropositive. What was sequenced was PBMCs.

This chain's CDR3 is CASSSSRVLRFL. The rearrangement joins TRBV7-9 to TRBJ1-1; TRBD1, as called in the table, went unchecked against the DNA. Per the germline V gene, CDR1 is SEHNR and CDR2 is FQNEAQ (reference sequence). The CDR3 numbers 12 amino acids, ends counted.